One T cell receptor (beta chain) is described in this entry. Its antigen is still unknown. These data belong to a study of shared clonotypes between healthy human individuals. Study details: Each donor had three CD4 naive, three CD4 memory, two CD8 naive and one CD8 memory plate. Broader study findings: It was the non-shared clonotypes that had lower generation probabilities than clonotypes shared by all four donors.

Clones were sequenced by immunoSEQ multiplex PCR, and TCRdb holds only the in-frame ones, with some missing. The table lists millions of clones, under 95% of them singletons. Naive CD8 isolation took CD45RO-negative cells positively selected for CCR7 and excluded terminally differentiated effector memory CD45RA+ cells. Each sample came from a Caucasian adult donor living in Nashville, Tennessee. Trimming stripped 2 bases from V and 1 base from J, with 11 bases between. The V gene's germline CDR1 is MNHNY and CDR2 SVGAGI (reference sequence). This CDR3 comprises 15 residues. The chain links TRBV6-6 to TRBJ1-1; a possible D gene is TRBD1 (5 bases). The receptor was isolated from a man aged 18 to 29 in good health. Some clones in this sample may be carry-over from other donors' samples. The sequencing input was naive CD8+ T cells from PBMCs. The CDR3 nucleotides read TGTGCCAGCAGTTACCCCGAGGGACGGAACACTGAAGCTTTCTTT. Translating it yields CASSYPEGRNTEAFF.